The clone carrying this TCR beta chain was detected ten times or more. The antigen remains unidentified. One entry per CDR3 protein results from TCRdb running MiXCR on the reads. Among approximately 89,000 distinct CDR3 sequences listed, 25% to 30% were seen once. This sample was taken from a study of T cell repertoires in cytomegalovirus infection. Study in general: Use of recently identified HLA-C-restricted and well-studied HLA-B-restricted CMV epitopes was part of the study. Public TCR beta signatures provided an indication of both CMV infection and a matching HLA type.

V lost 0 bases to trimming and J lost 1 base, with 6 bases between them. This CDR3 has 14 amino acids. CDR1 and CDR2 (germline): MNHEY, SVGAGI. Regarding the study as a whole: HLA-C-restricted CMV clonotypes gave the most frequent clonotype in two of eight donors.

Source: CD8+ T cells from cultured PBMCs, taken from culture after CMV antigen stimulation. The chain couples TRBV6-5 to TRBJ1-1, with no clear D. The clonotype was recovered from a human donor in good health (CMV status not recorded). Some clones in this sample may be carry-over from other donors' samples. The CDR3 spells CASSYSAENTEAFF. The CDR3 DNA reads as TGTGCCAGCAGTTACTCGGCCGAGAACACTGAAGCTTTCTTT.